Shown below are 18 T cell receptor beta chains from a single sample sequenced in a study of blood T cell repertoires in COVID-19. Generated by immunoSEQ multiplex PCR, the TCRdb table keeps only in-frame clones and is missing some. The repertoire holds under 300,000 clones, roughly four fifths seen once, with 3.4% in the top ten. The sequenced material came from PBMCs or T cells enriched from blood (not recorded which). The receptor source for this set is a man aged 50-59 years who had recovered from COVID-19.

The genes are TRBV27 and TRBJ2-5; D ambiguous. V was clipped by 0 bases and J by 4 bases, with 6 bases between them. CDR3 size: 13 residues. CDR1 is MNHEY and CDR2 is SMNVEV in the germline V gene (reference sequence). This CDR3 reads CASSLSSIETQYF. The DNA for the CDR3 is TGTGCCAGCAGTTTATCCAGTATAGAGACCCAGTACTTC.

The V and J genes are TRBV13 and TRBJ2-2; 7 bases map to TRBD2. From germline, CDR1 is PRHDT and CDR2 FYEKMQ (reference sequence). The junction had 16 bases not matched to a gene; V was cut back by 5 bases and J by 7 bases. CDR3 length: 17 amino acids. DNA for the CDR3: TGTGCCAGCAGCCTCCCACCATTGGCGGGAGTTAGCGGGGAGCTGTTTTTT. As protein: CASSLPPLAGVSGELFF.

This clone was seen a few times. The CDR3 region is CASSLTGVPNTEAFF. In DNA form, the CDR3 reads TGTGCCAGTAGTCTGACAGGGGTTCCGAACACTGAAGCTTTCTTT. This chain joins TRBV19 and TRBJ1-1; TRBD1 matches 8 bases. This CDR3 comprises 15 residues. After removal of 5 bases from V and 1 base from J, the junction contained 6 bases not matched to a gene. The germline gives CDR1 LNHDA, CDR2 SQIVND (reference sequence).

The chain recombines TRBV7-2 with TRBJ2-4; weak D call: TRBD1 (5 bases). V lost 5 bases, J lost 13 bases, and 15 bases lay in between. Germline CDR1 reads SGHTA; CDR2 reads FQGNSA. This CDR3 is built from 12 residues. This CDR3 is CASSETTVPQYF. The CDR3 coding sequence is TGTGCCAGCAGCGAGACGACAGTGCCCCAGTACTTC.

CDR3 in amino acids: CASSKETDTDTQYF. The CDR3 region has the DNA TGTGCCAGCAGTAAGGAGACGGACACAGATACGCAGTATTTT. The chain couples TRBV6-5 to TRBJ2-3; unclear D gene. Germline-derived CDR1 and CDR2 are MNHEY and SVGAGI. The CDR3 contains 14 residues. Trimming took 5 bases from V and 2 from J, leaving 11 bases between them.

This chain uses TRBV12-2 with TRBJ2-5; the table assigns TRBD2, which was not confirmed against the DNA. TRBV12-2 is flagged as a pseudogene. The CDR3 is 15 amino acids. CDR3 protein: CASRSYVAGGETQYF. The CDR3 bases are TGTGCAAGTCGCTCGTACGTAGCGGGGGGCGAGACCCAGTACTTC.

The V and J genes are TRBV7-8 and TRBJ1-3; no clear D. Trimming stripped 2 bases from V and 3 bases from J, with 8 bases between. This CDR3 is built from 14 residues. Germline CDR1 and CDR2: SGHVS and FQNEAQ. CDR3: CASSLRGGGNTIYF. CDR3 in DNA: TGTGCCAGCAGCTTACGGGGTGGTGGAAACACCATATATTTT.

V is TRBV3-1 (or the pseudogene TRBV3-2) and J is TRBJ2-7; 8 nucleotides match TRBD2. The CDR3 sequence is 15 residues long. V trimming: 1 base; J trimming: 6 bases; junction bases outside the gene matches: 8. CDR1 is LGHDT and CDR2 is YNNKEL in the germline V gene (reference sequence). In DNA form, the CDR3 reads TGTGCCAGCAGCCAAGGTCCCGGGGGGGCCGGCGAGCAGTACTTC. This encodes CASSQGPGGAGEQYF.

This chain connects TRBV5-1 to TRBJ1-6, with TRBD1 matching over 8 bases. CDR3 length: 16 residues. In germline, CDR1 is SGHRS, CDR2 YFSETQ. The V gene end was trimmed by 4 bases and the J gene end by 10 bases; junction bases not matched to a gene: 13. CDR3 DNA: TGCGCCAGCAGCGGAATACCGGGACAGGAAAGCTCACCCCTCCACTTT. It specifies CASSGIPGQESSPLHF. Drawing the rest from reference TRBV5-1 and TRBJ1-6, the complete variable domain is KAGVTQTPRYLIKTRGQQVTLSCSPISGHRSVSWYQQTPGQGLQFLFEYFSETQRNKGNFPGRFSGRQFSNSRSEMNVSTLELGDSALYLCASSGIPGQESSPLHFGNGTRLTVT.

The chain joins TRBV6-2 or TRBV6-3 to TRBJ2-7; TRBD2 matches 11 bases. J gave up 4 bases and V 2 bases, and 4 bases lay outside the gene matches. Per germline, CDR1 MNHEY and CDR2 SVGEGT. CDR3 length: 15 amino acids. In DNA, the CDR3 is TGTGCCAGCAGTTACCGGACTAGCGGGTGGTACGAGCAGTACTTC. It codes for CASSYRTSGWYEQYF.

This clone was counted many times. V usage is TRBV9 and J usage is TRBJ1-3, with a possible D match to TRBD1 (6 bases). Trimming shortened V by 0 bases and J by 0 bases, and 13 bases separated the two germline ends. This CDR3 is built from 17 residues. Germline lookup yields CDR1 SGDLS and CDR2 YYNGEE. The CDR3 coding sequence is TGTGCCAGCAGCGTAGAAGCGGGGGCGCTCTCTGGAAACACCATATATTTT. This sequence encodes CASSVEAGALSGNTIYF.

The chain combines TRBV18 with TRBJ2-2; 8 bases match TRBD1. V shed 0 bases, J shed 5 bases, and the junction held 5 bases outside the gene matches. This CDR3 is built from 16 residues. Germline CDR1 is KGHSH and CDR2 is LQKENI. CDR3 region: CASSPPTGVWTGELFF. CDR3 sequence (DNA): TGTGCCAGCTCACCACCGACAGGGGTTTGGACCGGGGAGCTGTTTTTT.

By its share, this clone is medium-sized (0.01 to 0.1%). This sequence joins TRBV11-3 and TRBJ1-1, with 7 nucleotides matching TRBD1. With 1 base clipped from V and 0 bases from J, the junction kept 2 bases outside the gene matches. There are 15 residues in the CDR3. The V gene's germline CDR1 is SGHNT and CDR2 YENEEA. CDR3 region: CASSLGGQMNTEAFF. The CDR3 nucleotides are TGTGCCAGCAGCTTAGGGGGACAGATGAACACTGAAGCTTTCTTT.

The V call is TRBV5-4, the J call TRBJ2-1; 10 nucleotides agree with TRBD2. The junction had 7 bases not matched to a gene; V was cut back by 0 bases and J by 10 bases. Looked up from germline, CDR1 is SGHNT and CDR2 is YYREEE (reference sequence). The CDR3 spans 15 residues. As DNA, the CDR3 is TGTGCCAGCAGCTTGGTTCTAGCGGGAGTGGAAGAGCAGTTCTTC. It yields the protein CASSLVLAGVEEQFF.

The table lists this clone with a count of one. V gene TRBV29-1 combines with J gene TRBJ1-3, with a tentative D call TRBD1 (6 bases). Germline V CDR1 and CDR2: SQVTM, ANQGSEA. The CDR3 loop spans 14 amino acids. V dropped 4 bases and J dropped 0 bases, with 10 bases sitting between them. The chain's CDR3 is CSVVRGSSGNTIYF. The CDR3 DNA reads TGCAGCGTTGTGAGGGGGAGCTCTGGAAACACCATATATTTT.

The V and J genes are TRBV10-3 and TRBJ1-6; 7 bases are a match to TRBD1. Germline CDR1 ENHRY, CDR2 SYGVKD. This CDR3 region has 13 residues. V was pared by 8 bases and J by 10 bases, with 8 bases of the junction left unmatched. The chain's CDR3 is CAIADRSESPLHF. CDR3 in DNA: TGTGCCATCGCGGACAGGAGTGAATCACCCCTCCACTTT.

This clone came up once. The chain links TRBV6-5 to TRBJ1-3; no definite D call. V gave up 10 bases and J gave up 0 bases, with 7 bases separating them. This CDR3 is built from 12 residues. CDR1 and CDR2 from the germline V gene are MNHEY and SVGAGI. The CDR3, as DNA: TGTGCCACGCAGGACTCTGGAAACACCATATATTTT. Its translation: CATQDSGNTIYF.

The V gene is TRBV6-2 or TRBV6-3, the J gene TRBJ1-5, with D unresolved. Germline V gene sequence: CDR1 MNHEY, CDR2 SVGEGT. The CDR3 contains 13 residues. V was shortened by 6 bases and J by 0 bases, with 6 bases between the two germline ends. The CDR3 is CASSHNSNQPQHF. Here the CDR3 DNA reads TGTGCCAGCAGCCACAATAGCAATCAGCCCCAGCATTTT.